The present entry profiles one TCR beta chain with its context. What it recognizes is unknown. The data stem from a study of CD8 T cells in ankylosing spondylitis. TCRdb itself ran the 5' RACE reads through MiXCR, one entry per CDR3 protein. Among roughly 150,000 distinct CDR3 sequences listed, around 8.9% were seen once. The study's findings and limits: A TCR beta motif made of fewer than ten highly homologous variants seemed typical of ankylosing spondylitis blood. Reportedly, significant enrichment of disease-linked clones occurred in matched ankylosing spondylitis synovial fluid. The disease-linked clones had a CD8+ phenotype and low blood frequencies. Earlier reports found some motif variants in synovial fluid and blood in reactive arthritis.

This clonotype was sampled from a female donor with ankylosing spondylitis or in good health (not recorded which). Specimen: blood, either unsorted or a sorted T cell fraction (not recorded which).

Written as DNA, the CDR3 is TGTGCCAGCTCACCAGTGGGAGGGCGTAACAATGAGCAGTTCTTC. This translates into CASSPVGGRNNEQFF. J is TRBJ2-1 and V is TRBV18, with TRBD2 matching 7 bases. Germline V gene sequence: CDR1 KGHSH, CDR2 LQKENI. Trimming took 2 bases from V and 5 from J; bases not matched to a gene: 6. This CDR3 has 15 amino acids.